The T cell receptor beta chain described here comes from a study of T cells in Graves' hyperthyroidism and ophthalmopathy (dated by TCRdb to about 2019). Turning to the overall study: Peripheral blood was collected at initial diagnosis, before any treatment. TCR V-J signatures able to tell the groups apart were searched for in a discovery cohort of 100 patients, of whom more than 40 had Graves' ophthalmopathy and 55 to 65 had stable Graves' hyperthyroidism. Prospective prediction of ophthalmopathy was tested in an independent validation cohort consisting of about 19 hyperthyroidism patients and 15 or so patients who later progressed to ophthalmopathy. The 100 or so discovery patients were randomly split 7:3 into training and test sets. In more than 5 Graves' hyperthyroidism patients, the study also compared T-cell repertoires from thyroid tissue with T-cell repertoires from blood. Following sampling, methimazole starting at 30 mg daily was given to hyperthyroidism patients, and high-dose intravenous methylprednisolone was given to ophthalmopathy patients. The paper describes TCR Vbeta CDR3 sequencing of about 140 peripheral blood samples, made up of some 40 ophthalmopathy patients, more than 70 hyperthyroidism patients and approximately 17 progressor patients. On the study overall, not on this receptor specifically: Sample size was not statistically predetermined, and investigators were not blinded to group allocation. Most expanded thyroid clonotypes (frequency above 0.001) were also detected in blood, a finding suggesting that blood repertoires may reflect thyroid immune responses. In validation, the model predicted progression to ophthalmopathy a median of around 6.5 months before onset, with 65% to 71% sensitivity and roughly 79% specificity. A model built on a 13 V-J signature distinguished ophthalmopathy from stable hyperthyroidism, reaching 85% to 90% sensitivity and approximately 83% specificity in cross-validation and 80%/75% in testing.

The TCR beta CDR3 regions were amplified from the RNA transcripts. The TCR CDR3 was subjected to a first round of RT-PCR using the HTBI primer set and the Qiagen OneStep RT-PCR kit. A second multiplex PCR round built the libraries, followed by size selection and purification. The libraries were sequenced on an Illumina HiSeq2000 using paired-end 100 bp reads. The authors' analysis ran thus. SOAPnuke was used to process the raw data, throwing out any read that contained adapters or uncalled bases, had a mean Phred below 15, or lacked an exact constant-primer or identifier match. COPE v1.2.5 was used to merge the high-quality paired reads, and each unique nucleotide sequence was defined as a clonotype. MiTCR v1.1 was used to align clonotypes to the IMGT TRBV, TRBD and TRBJ reference segments. The analysis was restricted to V-J combinations with a frequency above 0.0001, which together covered about 99% of the repertoires. The TCS score was defined as the ratio of F50 (clonal expansion) to E x V (chaos), calculated using BLOSUM62-based TCRdist between CDR3 peptides within each V-J. Welch's t-statistics and random forest reduced around 520 V-J features to roughly 13, which were used in a naive Bayes classifier (R e1071). The raw public reads went through TCRdb reprocessing: fastp at Q25, MiXCR clone calling, in-frame beta chains kept. Identical CDR3 proteins give one entry, which carries the most common genes and DNA. The authors' filters were not applied to this entry. The sample includes about 350,000 distinct CDR3 sequences, with about 14% observed a single time. The ten largest make up roughly 25% of the sample.

The CDR3 covers 15 residues, taking in both the cysteine and the phenylalanine. Only CDR3 DNA remains: 45 bases, in frame from the first base. Compared with germline, V lacks 4 bases and J lacks 4 bases; bases without a gene match: 7. Reading the germline V gene gives CDR1 SGHRS and CDR2 YFSETQ. Graves' hyperthyroidism was defined as stable when no progression to ophthalmopathy occurred over 18 months of follow-up. Hyperthyroidism patients were newly diagnosed, with disease duration under 2 months, and aged 18 to 65 years. Patients with uncontrolled infections, other autoimmune diseases, pregnancy or lactation were excluded. Diagnoses were based on clinical symptoms, serum thyroxine and TRAb, thyroid ultrasound and orbital computed tomography. PBMCs were separated from 10 ml of fresh peripheral blood using Ficoll-Paque density gradient centrifugation. Total RNA was extracted with Trizol reagent, and quality was checked on an Agilent 2100 Bioanalyzer.

This clonotype has a handful of counts. The clone's antigen remains unknown. The input lacks base qualities; no much larger clone sits a single base away. The origin of this receptor is a woman younger than 45 with Graves' hyperthyroidism. The sample comprised blood. This chain is built from TRBV5-1 and TRBJ2-3; the central 9 bases match TRBD2. For the CDR3, the sequence is CASSHVAGEADTQYF. In nucleotide form, the sequence is TGCGCCAGCAGCCACGTAGCGGGAGAGGCAGATACGCAGTATTTT.